Listed below are T cell receptor beta chains from one sample, sequenced in a study of Ad26.COV2.S vaccination and SARS-CoV-2 variants. Only in-frame clones appear in the TCRdb table, and some are missing; sequencing was by immunoSEQ multiplex PCR. The table has about 680,000 clones, 70% to 90% seen once. Here the sequenced sample was peripheral blood, taken in a trial of Ad26.COV2.S vaccine versus placebo. These receptor sequences come from a person aged 18-65 years who received the Ad26.COV2.S COVID-19 vaccine or a placebo. The CDR3 runs from the conserved cysteine through the conserved F or W. The order of the fields is CDR3 DNA, CDR3 protein, clone size, J gene, D gene, V gene. The D gene is left open where the match is weak. Only part of the rows carry a size: once, few, many, or a class if the clone is expanded.

CDR3 DNA: TGTGCCACCAGTGGGGGGGGCCAGGGCACAGATACGCAGTATTTT
CDR3 protein: CATSGGGQGTDTQYF
clone size: NA
J gene: TRBJ2-3
D gene: NA
V gene: TRBV24-1

CDR3 DNA: TGTGCCAGCAGTTCCCCCGCAACTAATGAAAAACTGTTTTTT
CDR3 protein: CASSSPATNEKLFF
clone size: NA
J gene: TRBJ1-4
D gene: NA
V gene: TRBV6-5

CDR3 DNA: TGTGCCAGCAGCCTGAAACAGGGGGATTCACCCCTCCACTTT
CDR3 protein: CASSLKQGDSPLHF
clone size: NA
J gene: TRBJ1-6
D gene: TRBD1
V gene: TRBV3-1/TRBV3-2

CDR3 DNA: TGTGCCAGCAGTGGGGACAGGTGGGAGACCCAGTACTTC
CDR3 protein: CASSGDRWETQYF
clone size: NA
J gene: TRBJ2-5
D gene: TRBD1
V gene: TRBV2

CDR3 DNA: TGTGCCAGCAGCCAGACAGGGGCTTATGGCTACACCTTC
CDR3 protein: CASSQTGAYGYTF
clone size: NA
J gene: TRBJ1-2
D gene: TRBD1
V gene: TRBV11-2

CDR3 DNA: TGTGCCTGGAGTCCAGGACTGTTTAGCAATCAGCCCCAGCATTTT
CDR3 protein: CAWSPGLFSNQPQHF
clone size: NA
J gene: TRBJ1-5
D gene: NA
V gene: TRBV30

CDR3 DNA: TGTGCCAGCAGTGACCCGACAGGCTTGAGCTCCTATAATTCACCCCTCCACTTT
CDR3 protein: CASSDPTGLSSYNSPLHF
clone size: NA
J gene: TRBJ1-6
D gene: NA
V gene: TRBV2

CDR3 DNA: TGTGCCACCTCAGAAAGCAATCAGCCCCAGCATTTT
CDR3 protein: CATSESNQPQHF
clone size: NA
J gene: TRBJ1-5
D gene: NA
V gene: TRBV10-3

CDR3 DNA: TGTGCCAGCAGTCAACGAGCGGAACCCTACAATGAGCAGTTCTTC
CDR3 protein: CASSQRAEPYNEQFF
clone size: NA
J gene: TRBJ2-1
D gene: NA
V gene: TRBV2

CDR3 DNA: TGTGCCTGGAACACCCCCGGCGTTTGGCGAAACACCATATATTTT
CDR3 protein: CAWNTPGVWRNTIYF
clone size: NA
J gene: TRBJ1-3
D gene: NA
V gene: TRBV30

CDR3 DNA: TGCAGCGTTGACCGACAGGGTATTAGCTCCTATAATTCACCCCTCCACTTT
CDR3 protein: CSVDRQGISSYNSPLHF
clone size: NA
J gene: TRBJ1-6
D gene: TRBD1
V gene: TRBV29-1

CDR3 DNA: TGTGCCAGCAGCTTATCCCTACTAGCGGCGGACATTCAGTACTTC
CDR3 protein: CASSLSLLAADIQYF
clone size: NA
J gene: TRBJ2-4
D gene: TRBD2
V gene: TRBV7-2

CDR3 DNA: TGTGCCAGCAGAAGGGACCTGAACACTGAAGCTTTCTTT
CDR3 protein: CASRRDLNTEAFF
clone size: NA
J gene: TRBJ1-1
D gene: NA
V gene: TRBV12-3/TRBV12-4

CDR3 DNA: TGCGCCAGCAGCTTGGACAGGGGAAGGACTGAAGCTTTCTTT
CDR3 protein: CASSLDRGRTEAFF
clone size: NA
J gene: TRBJ1-1
D gene: TRBD1
V gene: TRBV5-1

CDR3 DNA: TGTGCCAGCAGCCAATTGGCTAGCGGGGGGGCCACCGGGGAGCTGTTTTTT
CDR3 protein: CASSQLASGGATGELFF
clone size: NA
J gene: TRBJ2-2
D gene: TRBD2
V gene: TRBV4-2

CDR3 DNA: TGTGCCAGCAGCAAAGCGGGAGGATTAAATGAGCAGTTCTTC
CDR3 protein: CASSKAGGLNEQFF
clone size: NA
J gene: TRBJ2-1
D gene: TRBD2
V gene: TRBV7-6

CDR3 DNA: TGCGCCAGCAGCATCGGGACAACGACCGAGCAGTACTTC
CDR3 protein: CASSIGTTTEQYF
clone size: few
J gene: TRBJ2-7
D gene: NA
V gene: TRBV5-1

CDR3 DNA: TGTGCCATCAGTTCGGGACAGGGCCGTAGTATTAGAGGCTACACCTTC
CDR3 protein: CAISSGQGRSIRGYTF
clone size: NA
J gene: TRBJ1-2
D gene: TRBD1
V gene: TRBV10-3

CDR3 DNA: TGTGCCACCAGTGATCCGGGGGGTCCGAGCTCCTACAATGAGCAGTTCTTC
CDR3 protein: CATSDPGGPSSYNEQFF
clone size: once
J gene: TRBJ2-1
D gene: TRBD2
V gene: TRBV24-1

CDR3 DNA: TGTGCCAGCAGCGTAGCGGGGAACGAGCAGTACTTC
CDR3 protein: CASSVAGNEQYF
clone size: NA
J gene: TRBJ2-7
D gene: NA
V gene: TRBV9

CDR3 DNA: TGTGCCAGTAGCATCCCCACCGGGGAGCTGTTTTTT
CDR3 protein: CASSIPTGELFF
clone size: few
J gene: TRBJ2-2
D gene: NA
V gene: TRBV19

CDR3 DNA: TGTGCCAGCAGCCCGATTTGGGGAGGGGGCTACGAGCAGTACTTC
CDR3 protein: CASSPIWGGGYEQYF
clone size: NA
J gene: TRBJ2-7
D gene: NA
V gene: TRBV14

CDR3 DNA: TGTGCCAGCAGCTTGGAAGCTCTCCCTGATACGCAGTATTTT
CDR3 protein: CASSLEALPDTQYF
clone size: NA
J gene: TRBJ2-3
D gene: NA
V gene: TRBV5-4

CDR3 DNA: TGTGCCACCAGTGATTTGCGGGATGGCACCGAGAACACCGGGGAGCTGTTTTTT
CDR3 protein: CATSDLRDGTENTGELFF
clone size: NA
J gene: TRBJ2-2
D gene: NA
V gene: TRBV24-1

CDR3 DNA: TGTGCCAGCAGCTTAATGGCAGGAAAAGAGACCCAGTACTTC
CDR3 protein: CASSLMAGKETQYF
clone size: NA
J gene: TRBJ2-5
D gene: NA
V gene: TRBV7-9

CDR3 DNA: TGTGCCACCAGTGAGGGACAGGGCCCCACAGATACGCAGTATTTT
CDR3 protein: CATSEGQGPTDTQYF
clone size: NA
J gene: TRBJ2-3
D gene: TRBD1
V gene: TRBV24-1

CDR3 DNA: TGTGCCAGCAGAGAGGACGAGAGCTCTGGAAACACCATATATTTT
CDR3 protein: CASREDESSGNTIYF
clone size: NA
J gene: TRBJ1-3
D gene: NA
V gene: TRBV7-9

CDR3 DNA: TGTGCCAGCAGCCCGACAGGGTCGGACCAGCCCCAGCATTTT
CDR3 protein: CASSPTGSDQPQHF
clone size: NA
J gene: TRBJ1-5
D gene: TRBD1
V gene: TRBV6-5

CDR3 DNA: TGTGCCAGCAGCTCCCGGGTGACTAGTCCTCTCAACACCGGGGAGCTGTTTTTT
CDR3 protein: CASSSRVTSPLNTGELFF
clone size: NA
J gene: TRBJ2-2
D gene: NA
V gene: TRBV11-2

CDR3 DNA: TGTGCCAGCAGCCATACAGGTGGGAGCTCCTACAATGAGCAGTTCTTC
CDR3 protein: CASSHTGGSSYNEQFF
clone size: NA
J gene: TRBJ2-1
D gene: NA
V gene: TRBV7-6

CDR3 DNA: TGCGCCAGCAGCTCGACAGGGAACTCTGGAAACACCATATATTTT
CDR3 protein: CASSSTGNSGNTIYF
clone size: NA
J gene: TRBJ1-3
D gene: TRBD1
V gene: TRBV5-1

CDR3 DNA: TGTGCCAGCAGCTTGGGGTTAGCGGGAGGGCCGCAGTTCTTC
CDR3 protein: CASSLGLAGGPQFF
clone size: NA
J gene: TRBJ2-1
D gene: TRBD2
V gene: TRBV5-5

CDR3 DNA: TGCGCCAGCAGCTCGGCGAGATCCGAAGCTTTCTTT
CDR3 protein: CASSSARSEAFF
clone size: NA
J gene: TRBJ1-1
D gene: NA
V gene: TRBV4-1

CDR3 DNA: TGTGCCAGCAGCCTCCCCGGGACAGGGAATACCGGGGAGCTGTTTTTT
CDR3 protein: CASSLPGTGNTGELFF
clone size: NA
J gene: TRBJ2-2
D gene: TRBD1
V gene: TRBV11-2

CDR3 DNA: TGTGCCAGCAGCGTAACCCAGCGGGGGGTGAACACCGGGGAGCTGTTTTTT
CDR3 protein: CASSVTQRGVNTGELFF
clone size: NA
J gene: TRBJ2-2
D gene: TRBD2
V gene: TRBV9

CDR3 DNA: TGTGCCAGCAGCTTCGGGACGGTCTATGGCTACACCTTC
CDR3 protein: CASSFGTVYGYTF
clone size: NA
J gene: TRBJ1-2
D gene: NA
V gene: TRBV5-8

CDR3 DNA: TGTGCCAGCAGCGCGCCCCCTAGCGGGTCCTACGAGCAGTACTTC
CDR3 protein: CASSAPPSGSYEQYF
clone size: few
J gene: TRBJ2-7
D gene: TRBD2
V gene: TRBV5-6

CDR3 DNA: TGTGCCAGCTCATCCGGCGAGGATCAGCCCCAGCATTTT
CDR3 protein: CASSSGEDQPQHF
clone size: few
J gene: TRBJ1-5
D gene: NA
V gene: TRBV18

CDR3 DNA: TGTGCCAGCAGCTTAGCTAAGAGGAACCAAGAGACCCAGTACTTC
CDR3 protein: CASSLAKRNQETQYF
clone size: NA
J gene: TRBJ2-5
D gene: NA
V gene: TRBV7-9

CDR3 DNA: TGTGCCAGCACCCGGGGGGCTAGCAATCAGCCCCAGCATTTT
CDR3 protein: CASTRGASNQPQHF
clone size: once
J gene: TRBJ1-5
D gene: NA
V gene: TRBV2

CDR3 DNA: TGTGCCAGCAGCTTAGTCCGGGGGACTGGCTCTGGAAACACCATATATTTT
CDR3 protein: CASSLVRGTGSGNTIYF
clone size: few
J gene: TRBJ1-3
D gene: NA
V gene: TRBV7-9